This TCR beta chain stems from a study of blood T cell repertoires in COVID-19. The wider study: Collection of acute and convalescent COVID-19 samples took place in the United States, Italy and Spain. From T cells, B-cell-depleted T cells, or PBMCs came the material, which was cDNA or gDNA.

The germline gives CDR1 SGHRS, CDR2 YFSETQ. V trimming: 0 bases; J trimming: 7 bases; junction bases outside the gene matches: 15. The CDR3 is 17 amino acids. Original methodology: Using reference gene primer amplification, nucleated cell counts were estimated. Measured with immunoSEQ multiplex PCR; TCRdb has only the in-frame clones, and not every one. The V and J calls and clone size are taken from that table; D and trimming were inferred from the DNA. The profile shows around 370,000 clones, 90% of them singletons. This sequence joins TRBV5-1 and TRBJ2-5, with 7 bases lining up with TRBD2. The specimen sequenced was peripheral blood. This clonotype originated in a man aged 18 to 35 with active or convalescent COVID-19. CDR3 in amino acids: CASSLGNGAGFAGTQYF. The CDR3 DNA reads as TGCGCCAGCAGCTTGGGAAATGGAGCGGGGTTTGCTGGGACCCAGTACTTC.